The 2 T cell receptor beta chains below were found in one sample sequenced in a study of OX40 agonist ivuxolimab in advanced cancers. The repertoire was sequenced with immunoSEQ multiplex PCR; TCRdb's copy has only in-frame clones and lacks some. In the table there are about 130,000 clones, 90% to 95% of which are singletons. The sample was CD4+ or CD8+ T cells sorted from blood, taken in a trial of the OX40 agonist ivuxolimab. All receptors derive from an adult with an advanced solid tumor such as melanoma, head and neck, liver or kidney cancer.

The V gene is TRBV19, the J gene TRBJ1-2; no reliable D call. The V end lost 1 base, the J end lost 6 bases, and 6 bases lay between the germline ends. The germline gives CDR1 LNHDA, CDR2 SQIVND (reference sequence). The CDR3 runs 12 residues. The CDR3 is CASSIAGNGYTF. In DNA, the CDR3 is TGTGCCAGTAGTATAGCGGGGAATGGCTACACCTTC.

CDR3 protein: CASSSGLNTEAFF. The DNA of the CDR3 is TGTGCCAGCAGTTCGGGACTGAACACTGAAGCTTTCTTT. V is TRBV2 and J is TRBJ1-1; tentatively, D is TRBD1 (5 bases). CDR3 length: 13 amino acids. Germline assignment: CDR1 SNHLY and CDR2 FYNNEI. With 5 bases removed from V and 0 bases from J, the gap between germline ends came to 7 bases.